These T cell receptor beta chains were read from a single sample in a study of CD8+CD57+ T cells in acquired aplastic anemia. Each CDR3 protein gets one entry after TCRdb re-called the reads with MiXCR. The table shows approximately 130,000 distinct CDR3 sequences, with about 40% occurring only once. Sequencing was done on a sample of sorted CD4+, CD8+, or CD8+CD57+ T cells (not recorded which) from PBMCs. Source of these receptors: a human donor with aplastic anemia. Both conserved end residues are part of each CDR3. A D gene is named only where the DNA matches it firmly. Clone size appears in some rows only: once, few, many, or a class for an expanded clone.

>many|TRBV6-5|.|TRBJ2-5|13
CASRRDLRETQYF
TGTGCCAGCAGGCGGGACCTACGAGAGACCCAGTACTTC
>many|TRBV25-1|TRBD1|TRBJ1-4|14
CASTPPGGREKLFF
TGTGCCAGCACTCCGCCAGGGGGCCGTGAAAAACTGTTTTTT
>few|TRBV24-1|.|TRBJ1-2|13
CATSAPGRHGYTF
TGTGCCACCAGTGCCCCGGGGAGGCATGGCTACACCTTC
>.|TRBV7-2|.|TRBJ2-5|14
CASSWGGVRETQYF
TGTGCCAGCAGCTGGGGGGGCGTTCGGGAGACCCAGTACTTC
>many|TRBV19|.|TRBJ1-5|15
CASSINGQSNQPQHF
TGTGCCAGTAGTATAAATGGGCAGTCAAATCAGCCCCAGCATTTT
>.|TRBV11-1|TRBD1|TRBJ1-1|16
CASSLNTGGAVTEAFF
TGTGCCAGCAGCTTAAACACAGGGGGAGCGGTGACTGAAGCTTTCTTT
>many|TRBV7-2|TRBD1|TRBJ1-2|13
CASSRDRGEGYTF
TGTGCCAGCAGCCGGGACAGGGGGGAGGGCTACACCTTC
>many|TRBV25-1|TRBD1|TRBJ1-6|15
CASSAGQGRNSPLHF
TGTGCCAGCAGTGCGGGACAGGGGAGGAATTCACCCCTCCACTTT
>many|TRBV19|.|TRBJ1-5|16
CASSIGQGFQDQPQHF
TGTGCCAGTAGTATAGGTCAGGGATTTCAGGATCAGCCCCAGCATTTT
>many|TRBV12-3/TRBV12-4|.|TRBJ2-3|14
CASSLAGGRGTQYF
TGTGCCAGCAGTTTAGCGGGGGGGCGTGGTACGCAGTATTTT
>once|TRBV15|.|TRBJ2-7|15
CATSRPPAGDYEQYF
TGTGCCACCAGCAGACCCCCTGCAGGGGACTACGAGCAGTACTTC
>many|TRBV20-1|.|TRBJ2-7|14
CSATRGSGTYEQYF
TGCAGTGCTACCCGGGGTAGCGGTACCTACGAGCAGTACTTC
>.|TRBV13|.|TRBJ2-1|13
CASNRPGYNEQFF
TGTGCCAGCAATCGCCCCGGGTACAATGAGCAGTTCTTC
>.|TRBV25-1|TRBD2|TRBJ2-4|15
CASSESGGSGNVQYF
TGTGCCAGCAGTGAATCCGGGGGGTCGGGAAACGTTCAGTACTTC
>.|TRBV7-9|.|TRBJ2-1|12
CASSSKNNEQLF
TGTGCCAGCAGCTCAAAAAACAATGAGCAGCTCTTC
>many|TRBV2|.|TRBJ2-2|15
CASRAGASGTGELFF
TGTGCCAGCAGGGCGGGGGCTTCGGGGACCGGGGAGCTGTTTTTT
>.|TRBV30|TRBD1|TRBJ1-2|11
CASRQGRGYTF
TGTGCCTCTCGACAGGGTAGAGGCTACACCTTC
>.|TRBV19|.|TRBJ1-2|15
CAWSRGTENNYGYTF
TGTGCCTGGAGTAGAGGGACGGAAAATAACTATGGCTACACCTTC
>many|TRBV5-1|.|TRBJ1-3|16
CASSLSDRLAGNTIYF
TGCGCCAGCAGCTTGTCTGACAGGCTCGCTGGAAACACCATATATTTT
>many|TRBV10-1|TRBD1|TRBJ2-3|12
CASSGGGDTQYF
TGCGCCAGCAGTGGAGGGGGCGATACGCAGTATTTT
>.|TRBV5-1|.|TRBJ2-1|14
CASSPGTKANEQFF
TGCGCCAGCAGCCCGGGCACAAAAGCCAATGAGCAGTTCTTC
>many|TRBV9|.|TRBJ1-2|13
CASSSRTLGGYTF
TGTGCCAGCAGTTCAAGGACCCTAGGTGGCTACACCTTC
>few|TRBV10-3|TRBD1|TRBJ1-2|13
CAITGQGPYGYTF
TGTGCCATCACCGGACAGGGGCCTTACGGCTACACCTTC
>many|TRBV2|.|TRBJ1-6|15
CASSPGPPSNSPLHF
TGTGCCAGCAGCCCGGGACCGCCGTCGAATTCACCCCTCCACTTT
>many|TRBV7-2|.|TRBJ1-1|13
CASSLAGNTEAFF
TGTGCCAGCAGCTTAGCAGGAAACACTGAAGCTTTCTTT
>.|TRBV10-2|.|TRBJ2-7|14
CASSQVGGTDEQYF
TGTGCCAGCAGCCAAGTAGGGGGGACGGACGAGCAGTACTTC
>many|TRBV19|.|TRBJ1-5|15
CASSRVRQGNQPQHF
TGTGCCAGTAGTAGAGTACGCCAGGGCAATCAGCCCCAGCATTTT
>many|TRBV4-1|.|TRBJ2-7|12
CASSQGGVEQYF
TGCGCCAGCAGCCAAGGAGGGGTCGAGCAGTACTTC
>.|TRBV2|.|TRBJ2-3|16
CASSDNRDKTYNEQYF
TGTGCCAGCAGTGACAACCGGGACAAAACCTACAATGAGCAGTATTTT
>.|TRBV14|.|TRBJ1-5|12
CASSDVSQPQHF
TGTGCCAGCAGTGACGTCAGTCAGCCCCAGCATTTT
>many|TRBV6-1|TRBD1|TRBJ1-2|17
CASSPISGTVSRAGYTF
TGTGCCAGCAGTCCTATTTCCGGGACAGTATCCCGGGCTGGCTACACCTTC
>.|TRBV12-3/TRBV12-4|.|TRBJ2-7|15
CASSSTGRQRGEQYF
TGTGCCAGCAGTTCGACAGGTCGGCAAAGGGGCGAGCAGTACTTC
>many|TRBV7-2|.|TRBJ2-2|16
CASSLAALPDRGELFF
TGTGCCAGCAGCTTAGCCGCCCTTCCCGACCGCGGGGAGCTGTTTTTT
>.|TRBV2|.|TRBJ1-1|11
CASSDPGIAFF
TGTGCCAGCAGTGACCCAGGGATAGCTTTCTTT
>many|TRBV4-1|.|TRBJ1-3|15
CASSLGHGSGNTIYF
TGCGCCAGCAGCCTCGGACACGGCTCTGGAAACACCATATATTTT
>.|TRBV7-2|TRBD1|TRBJ2-7|13
CASSQDRAYEQYF
TGTGCCAGCAGCCAGGACAGGGCCTACGAGCAGTACTTC
>once|TRBV10-3|TRBD1|TRBJ1-1|15
CAISDPGQINTEAFF
TGTGCCATCAGTGACCCGGGACAGATAAACACTGAAGCTTTCTTT
>.|TRBV3-1|TRBD1|TRBJ1-2|15
CASSPRQGTSYGYTF
TGTGCCAGCAGCCCCCGACAGGGAACCTCGTATGGCTACACCTTC
>.|TRBV10-3|TRBD1|TRBJ2-7|17
CAISESTPGQVSYEQYF
TGTGCCATCAGTGAGTCGACTCCCGGACAGGTCTCCTACGAGCAGTACTTC
>.|TRBV5-1|TRBD2|TRBJ2-1|18
CASSSGASGGANYNEQFF
TGCGCCAGCAGCTCAGGAGCTAGCGGGGGGGCTAACTACAATGAGCAGTTCTTC
>few|TRBV2|TRBD2|TRBJ2-7|17
CASRGTSGGRSSYEQYF
TGTGCCAGCAGAGGGACTAGCGGGGGCCGGAGCTCCTACGAGCAGTACTTC
>many|TRBV5-1|TRBD1|TRBJ2-7|13
CASSSDRGYEQYF
TGCGCCAGCAGTTCCGACAGGGGCTACGAGCAGTACTTC
>many|TRBV7-2|.|TRBJ2-2|15
CASSLAGAGIGELFF
TGTGCCAGCAGCTTAGCTGGGGCTGGGATCGGGGAGCTGTTTTTT
>.|TRBV5-1|.|TRBJ2-3|14
CASSFGGVDDTQYF
TGCGCCAGCAGCTTCGGCGGGGTGGATGATACGCAGTATTTT
>.|TRBV5-1|TRBD2|TRBJ2-1|16
CASSPRETSGGDEQFF
TGCGCCAGCAGCCCCCGAGAGACTAGCGGGGGTGATGAGCAGTTCTTC
>few|TRBV7-2|.|TRBJ2-3|9
CASSLDPHF
TGTGCCAGCAGCTTAGATCCACATTTT
>.|TRBV5-1|TRBD1|TRBJ2-1|17
CASSSGPTGVIGNERFF
TGCGCCAGCAGCTCCGGGCCCACAGGGGTTATTGGCAATGAGCGGTTCTTC
>.|TRBV20-1|.|TRBJ2-5|14
CSGKQEGYQETQYF
TGCAGTGGAAAGCAGGAGGGGTACCAAGAGACCCAGTACTTC
>few|TRBV10-1|.|TRBJ1-6|13
CGSSARPYSPLHF
TGCGGCAGCAGTGCCAGACCTTATTCACCCCTCCACTTT
>many|TRBV19|TRBD1|TRBJ2-3|16
CASSIIGTGKADTQYF
TGTGCCAGTAGTATTATAGGGACAGGGAAGGCAGATACGCAGTATTTT
>many|TRBV15|.|TRBJ1-1|15
CATSTQTGAGTEAFF
TGTGCCACCAGCACACAGACGGGGGCGGGCACTGAAGCTTTCTTT
>.|TRBV6-9|.|TRBJ2-7|14
CASIPLRQPYEQYF
TGTGCCAGCATCCCTCTTCGACAGCCCTACGAGCAGTACTTC
>.|TRBV29-1|.|TRBJ2-5|13
CSVETGGGETQYF
TGCAGCGTTGAGACAGGCGGAGGGGAGACCCAGTACTTC
>many|TRBV2|TRBD2|TRBJ2-1|15
CASSDRTSGYNEQFF
TGTGCCAGCAGTGACCGTACTAGCGGCTACAATGAGCAGTTCTTC
>.|TRBV20-1|TRBD1|TRBJ1-2|13
CSARGEWGQGHTF
TGCAGTGCTAGAGGGGAATGGGGACAGGGGCACACCTTC
>.|TRBV7-2|.|TRBJ1-3|14
CASSLDIFLNTIYF
TGTGCCAGCAGCTTAGACATCTTCTTAAACACCATATATTTT
>many|TRBV5-6|.|TRBJ1-1|11
CASSLDSEAFF
TGTGCCAGCAGCTTGGATAGTGAAGCTTTCTTT
>.|TRBV10-3|TRBD2|TRBJ2-5|17
CASSPLPGLAGVETQYF
TGTGCCAGCAGTCCACTACCGGGACTAGCGGGGGTAGAGACCCAGTACTTC
>many|TRBV2|.|TRBJ1-1|12
CASSFSGDEAFF
TGTGCCAGCAGTTTTTCCGGGGATGAAGCTTTCTTT